A single sample is the source of the 4 T cell receptor beta chains below, sequenced in a study of blood T cell repertoires in COVID-19. TCRdb's copy holds only in-frame clones and misses some; the assay was immunoSEQ multiplex PCR. The sample holds 250,000 to 350,000 clones; roughly 90% are singletons and the top ten take approximately 10%. The sample consisted of peripheral blood. The source of these receptors is a woman in her twenties or thirties with COVID-19, enrolled during active disease.

J is TRBJ1-5 and V is TRBV19; possibly TRBD1 for D (5 bases). The germline V and J ends were trimmed by 7 bases and 2 bases, with 18 bases remaining between them. CDR3 length equals 16 residues. The germline V gene encodes CDR1 LNHDA and CDR2 SQIVND (reference sequence). CDR3: CASTSGGGDGNQPQHF. DNA for the CDR3: TGTGCCAGTACCTCTGGGGGAGGGGACGGCAATCAGCCCCAGCATTTT.

The rearrangement uses TRBV9 and TRBJ1-2, with TRBD1 identical over 7 bases. There are 13 residues in the CDR3. Looked up from germline, CDR1 is SGDLS and CDR2 is YYNGEE. J lost 7 bases, V lost 0 bases, and 3 bases had no gene match. CDR3 coding DNA: TGTGCCAGCAGCGTAGAAGGGGGCGGTGGCTACACCTTC. Encoded protein: CASSVEGGGGYTF.

This clone has a handful of counts. The chain recombines TRBV5-4 with TRBJ2-7, with 8 bases identical to TRBD2. The junction had 4 bases not matched to a gene; V was cut back by 0 bases and J by 2 bases. In germline, CDR1 is SGHNT, CDR2 YYREEE (reference sequence). This CDR3 is built from 15 residues. The chain's CDR3 is CASSLAGAGAYEQYF. The CDR3, as DNA: TGTGCCAGCAGCTTGGCCGGAGCGGGAGCCTACGAGCAGTACTTC. The complete variable domain, with remaining parts taken from reference TRBV5-4 and TRBJ2-7, reads ETGVTQSPTHLIKTRGQQVTLRCSSQSGHNTVSWYQQALGQGPQFIFQYYREEENGRGNFPPRFSGLQFPNYSSELNVNALELDDSALYLCASSLAGAGAYEQYFGPGTRLTVT.

The gene calls are TRBV5-1 and TRBJ1-5; no firm D call. Trimming took 0 bases from V and 9 from J, leaving 13 bases between them. The CDR3 spans 14 residues. Germline-derived CDR1 and CDR2 are SGHRS and YFSETQ. The CDR3 reads CASSLVAGLGPQHF. The CDR3 region has the DNA TGCGCCAGCAGCTTGGTCGCGGGTCTTGGGCCCCAGCATTTT.